These 8 T cell receptor beta chains were all obtained from the same sample, sequenced in a study. TCRdb analysed the 5' RACE reads with MiXCR anew, one entry per CDR3 protein. Of some 62,000 distinct CDR3 sequences in the sample, approximately 23% were seen once. Sequenced sample: memory CD4+ T cells sorted from a lymph node. The subset here: memory CD4+ T cells, CD4+CD45RO+CD25-. The receptors were sampled from a female donor with breast cancer.

With respect to this clonotype: The junction shows a germline mismatch at one end, possibly a read error. The V call is TRBV2, the J call TRBJ2-1, with TRBD1 identical over 8 bases. CDR3 length: 12 residues. Looked up from germline, CDR1 is SNHLY and CDR2 is FYNNEI. CDR3 coding DNA: TGCGGAGGGGGACAGGACTACAATGAGCAGTTCTTC. Translated: CGGGQDYNEQFF.

This clonotype was seen a handful of times. The V and J genes are TRBV13 and TRBJ2-7; TRBD2 might be the D (6 bases). Germline V lookup: CDR1 PRHDT, CDR2 FYEKMQ (reference sequence). The CDR3 is made up of 12 amino acids. Trimming cost V 2 bases and J 5 bases, with 7 bases left between them. DNA of the CDR3: TGTGCCAGCAGCTTAAGGGAGGACGAGCAGTACTTC. Translating it yields CASSLREDEQYF.

This clonotype was seen repeatedly, ten times or more. CDR3 residues: CASSYSGGDNEKLFF. CDR3 coding DNA: TGTGCCAGCAGTTACTCAGGGGGTGATAATGAAAAACTGTTTTTT. The chain carries TRBV6-5 and TRBJ1-4; D is perhaps TRBD1 (6 bases). CDR1 and CDR2 (germline): MNHEY, SVGAGI. This CDR3 spans 15 amino acids. Deletions cut 0 bases from V and 4 bases from J, with 9 bases between.

Notes on this clonotype: A much larger clone differs by one base, so this may be a read error. The conserved phenylalanine or tryptophan normally closing the CDR3 is absent here, so this likely arose from a read error. The chain joins TRBV11-2 to TRBJ2-5; D is unresolved. V was clipped by 2 bases and J by 2 bases, with 12 bases between them. Per germline, CDR1 SGHAT and CDR2 FQNNGV. The CDR3 totals 15 residues. Here the CDR3 reads CASSLNMGKQETQYL. The CDR3 region has the DNA TGTGCCAGCAGCTTAAATATGGGCAAACAAGAGACCCAGTACCTC.

This clonotype occurred many times. V gene TRBV5-6 combines with J gene TRBJ2-5, with D uncertain. The CDR3 spans 16 residues. The germline V and J ends were trimmed by 0 bases and 0 bases, with 12 bases remaining between them. Germline V lookup: CDR1 SGHDT, CDR2 YYEEEE. CDR3 sequence (DNA): TGTGCCAGCAGCTTGGCCTTGGGCGGATACCAAGAGACCCAGTACTTC. Its translation: CASSLALGGYQETQYF.

V and J are TRBV4-1 and TRBJ2-7; 8 positions agree with TRBD1. Germline CDR1 MGHRA, CDR2 YSYEKL. This CDR3 region has 17 residues. The V and J ends lost 1 base and 6 bases, in that order; junction bases with no gene match: 14. Here the CDR3 DNA reads TGCGCCAGCAGCCAAGCCTCGGGACAGGTCTTTTTGGTCGAGCAGTACTTC. Protein: CASSQASGQVFLVEQYF.

V is TRBV3-1 and J is TRBJ2-5; D possibly uses TRBD1 or TRBD2 (5 bases each). Trimming cost V 3 bases and J 2 bases, with 13 bases left between them. CDR1 and CDR2 from the germline V gene are LGHDT and YNNKEL (reference sequence). The CDR3 length is 15 residues. The CDR3 region is CASSQYTGAQETQYF. The DNA of the CDR3 is TGTGCCAGCAGCCAGTATACCGGGGCTCAAGAGACCCAGTACTTC.

This clonotype came up a few times. The V call is TRBV7-9, the J call TRBJ1-4, with a weak D call TRBD1 (6 bases). V gave up 3 bases and J gave up 7 bases, with 6 bases separating them. Germline CDR1 reads SEHNR; CDR2 reads FQNEAQ (reference sequence). The CDR3 runs 12 residues. The CDR3 DNA reads as TGTGCCAGCAGCTTGGACAGTGAAAAACTGTTTTTT. It yields the protein CASSLDSEKLFF.